A selection of T cell receptor beta chains follows, all from one sample in a study of blood T cell repertoires in COVID-19. Method: immunoSEQ multiplex PCR; TCRdb's copy keeps in-frame clones and lacks some. Seen here are approximately 330,000 clones, about 86% observed once, and the top ten hold approximately 4%. Specimen: PBMCs or T cells enriched from blood (not recorded which). The receptor source for this set is a woman aged 40-49 years with acute COVID-19. The CDR3 runs from the conserved cysteine through the conserved F or W. A D gene is named only where the DNA matches it firmly. Only part of the rows carry a size: once, few, many, or a class if the clone is expanded.

NA,TRBJ2-1,NA,TRBV19,TGTGCCAGTAGTATAGCGGGAGAAGTCAATGAGCAGTTCTTC,CASSIAGEVNEQFF
NA,TRBJ1-3,TRBD1,TRBV11-2,TGTGCCAGCAGCTTAGATCGTAGGGGGCTCGGAAACACCATATATTTT,CASSLDRRGLGNTIYF
NA,TRBJ1-6,NA,TRBV28,TGTGCCAGCATTGAGGGCGTCTCTTCACCCCTCCACTTT,CASIEGVSSPLHF
once,TRBJ1-5,TRBD1,TRBV7-8,TGTGCCAGCAGCTTAGCGGGACAGACAAATCAGCCCCAGCATTTT,CASSLAGQTNQPQHF
NA,TRBJ1-6,NA,TRBV5-4,TGTGCCAGCAGCACCACAGGGAGATCCTATAATTCACCCCTCCACTTT,CASSTTGRSYNSPLHF
NA,TRBJ2-5,NA,TRBV27,TGTGCCAGCAGGGCCCTTGGGGGGATGGGTGAAGAGACCCAGTACTTC,CASRALGGMGEETQYF
NA,TRBJ2-3,NA,TRBV4-3,TGCGCCAGCAGCCAACGCTACAGGGAAAGGCCCCGCACAGATACGCAGTATTTT,CASSQRYRERPRTDTQYF
NA,TRBJ1-6,TRBD1,TRBV5-1,TGCGCCAGCAGCTTGAATGACAGGGATCGGTATAATTCACCCCTCCACTTT,CASSLNDRDRYNSPLHF
NA,TRBJ2-7,TRBD1,TRBV19,TGTGCCAGTAGTTCCTGGGGACAGTACGAGCAGTACTTC,CASSSWGQYEQYF
few,TRBJ2-5,NA,TRBV9,TGTGCCAGCAGCGTTATGGCAGGGGCAGAGACCCAGTACTTC,CASSVMAGAETQYF
NA,TRBJ1-2,TRBD1,TRBV7-3,TGTGCCAGCAGCTCTGACAGGGACGACCGTGGCTACACCTTC,CASSSDRDDRGYTF
once,TRBJ2-1,TRBD2,TRBV4-1,TGCGCCAGCAGCCAAGATTGGCTAGCGGCGGTCGGCAATGAGCAGTTCTTC,CASSQDWLAAVGNEQFF
NA,TRBJ1-1,TRBD1,TRBV28,TGTGCCAGCAGTTTACGGCAGGGGGCGGGGACTGAAGCTTTCTTT,CASSLRQGAGTEAFF
NA,TRBJ2-2,NA,TRBV11-3,TGTGCCAGCAGCTCTTCCTCAGGGGCCACCGGGGAGCTGTTTTTT,CASSSSSGATGELFF
NA,TRBJ2-2,NA,TRBV2,TGTGCCAGCAGTGCGGGCGGGGCGTCGAACACCGGGGAGCTGTTTTTT,CASSAGGASNTGELFF
NA,TRBJ2-5,TRBD2,TRBV7-3,TGTGCCAGCAGCACGCGAGCGGGGGTAGAAGAGACCCAGTACTTC,CASSTRAGVEETQYF
NA,TRBJ2-2,NA,TRBV14,TGTGCCAGCAGCCAAGGGGGCAACACAAGGCCCGGGGAGCTGTTTTTT,CASSQGGNTRPGELFF
NA,TRBJ2-1,TRBD2,TRBV5-4,TGTGCCAGCAGCCCGGCCGGAGGGCTAGCGGGAGTCTATGAGCAGTTCTTC,CASSPAGGLAGVYEQFF
NA,TRBJ2-2,TRBD2,TRBV5-1,TGCGCCAGCAGCCTACTAGCGGCCTCTCCCGGGGAGCTGTTTTTT,CASSLLAASPGELFF
NA,TRBJ2-4,TRBD2,TRBV6-5,TGTGCCAGCAGAATTGGGAGGGATGAATTCATTCAGTACTTC,CASRIGRDEFIQYF
NA,TRBJ2-5,NA,TRBV19,TGTGCCAGTAGTATGGGAAGCCCGGGGGTAGAGACCCAGTACTTC,CASSMGSPGVETQYF
NA,TRBJ2-2,TRBD2,TRBV6-5,TGTGCCAGCATCCACCTAGCGGGAGGCACCGGGGAGCTGTTTTTT,CASIHLAGGTGELFF
NA,TRBJ2-5,TRBD2,TRBV7-2,TGTGCCAGCAGCTTACTGCGGGGGGGCCGCGAGACCCAGTACTTC,CASSLLRGGRETQYF
NA,TRBJ1-2,NA,TRBV29-1,TGCAGCGTTGAAGGAGGCACAGGTACCTATGGCTACACCTTC,CSVEGGTGTYGYTF
NA,TRBJ1-2,NA,TRBV9,TGTGCCAGCAGCCCACTTCCTGCGGACTATGGCTACACCTTC,CASSPLPADYGYTF
once,TRBJ2-7,TRBD2,TRBV11-2,TGTGCCAGCAGCCCGGGGGGCGAGCAGTACTTC,CASSPGGEQYF
NA,TRBJ2-7,TRBD1,TRBV27,TGTGCCAGCAGACTCAACAGGGGGGAGACCTACGAGCAGTACTTC,CASRLNRGETYEQYF
NA,TRBJ1-1,TRBD1,TRBV3-1/TRBV3-2,TGTGCCAGCAGCCGACAGGGGGGACTTGAAGCTTTCTTT,CASSRQGGLEAFF
NA,TRBJ1-2,NA,TRBV15,TGTGCCACCAGCAGAGATTCAGGGGTGGGCTACACCTTC,CATSRDSGVGYTF
NA,TRBJ2-3,TRBD1,TRBV18,TGTGCCAGCTCACCCCCCGGACAGGGGGCAAATACGCAGTATTTT,CASSPPGQGANTQYF
NA,TRBJ1-2,TRBD1,TRBV5-4,TGTGCCAGCAGCTTGTTAGGACATACAGGGGGCGATGGCTACACCTTC,CASSLLGHTGGDGYTF
few,TRBJ1-1,NA,TRBV7-2,TGTGCCAGCAGCTCACAGGGAAGCCCCGGGGCTGAAGCTTTCTTT,CASSSQGSPGAEAFF
NA,TRBJ1-6,TRBD1,TRBV24-1,TGTGCCACCAGTGCTCAGGGGGTTGGTTCCTATAATTCACCCCTCCACTTT,CATSAQGVGSYNSPLHF
NA,TRBJ1-5,TRBD1,TRBV19,TGTGCCAGTAGTATTAATCAGGGGGCAGTGAATCAGCCCCAGCATTTT,CASSINQGAVNQPQHF
NA,TRBJ2-1,NA,TRBV7-6,TGTGCCAGCAGCCAACCACTGCGGAGGGACGGATACAATGAGCAGTTCTTC,CASSQPLRRDGYNEQFF
NA,TRBJ1-2,TRBD1,TRBV5-4,TGTGCCAGCAGCCTCGACAGGGGCGGCGGCTACACCTTC,CASSLDRGGGYTF
NA,TRBJ2-5,NA,TRBV6-5,TGTGCCAGCAGTTTTCGGGAGACCCAGTACTTC,CASSFRETQYF
NA,TRBJ2-2,TRBD1,TRBV7-8,TGTGCCAGCAGCCCCAGGGGGCAGACCGGGGAGCTGTTTTTT,CASSPRGQTGELFF
NA,TRBJ2-5,NA,TRBV3-1/TRBV3-2,TGTGCCAGCAGCCAGAGGGTCCGCGAAGATGAGACCCAGTACTTC,CASSQRVREDETQYF
NA,TRBJ2-3,TRBD2,TRBV15,TGTGCCACCAGCGGCACTAGCGGGAGTCCAGATACGCAGTATTTT,CATSGTSGSPDTQYF
once,TRBJ1-1,TRBD1,TRBV5-1,TGCGCCAGCAGCTTGCCCGGACAGGTGCCGAACACTGAAGCTTTCTTT,CASSLPGQVPNTEAFF
once,TRBJ2-7,TRBD2,TRBV5-4,TGTGCCAGCAGCCCGGGAGGAGCGACATCAGGCTACGAGCAGTACTTC,CASSPGGATSGYEQYF
NA,TRBJ2-7,TRBD2,TRBV7-9,TGTGCCAGCAGCGCGAGACTAGCGGGGGACTACGAGCAGTACTTC,CASSARLAGDYEQYF
NA,TRBJ2-6,TRBD1,TRBV19,TGTGCCAGTAGTGGACAGGGAACTGGGGCCAACGTCCTGACTTTC,CASSGQGTGANVLTF
NA,TRBJ1-2,TRBD1,TRBV4-3,TGCGCCAGCAGCCAAGACAGGGGGCTGGAAGGCTACACCTTC,CASSQDRGLEGYTF
once,TRBJ2-1,NA,TRBV4-3,TGCGCCAGCAGCCAAGATCGTTTGGGTGCGGTAATATTGGGCAATGAGCAGTTCTTC,CASSQDRLGAVILGNEQFF
NA,TRBJ1-5,NA,TRBV7-3,TGTGCCAGCAGCGACTGGACAGACTATAGCAATCAGCCCCAGCATTTT,CASSDWTDYSNQPQHF